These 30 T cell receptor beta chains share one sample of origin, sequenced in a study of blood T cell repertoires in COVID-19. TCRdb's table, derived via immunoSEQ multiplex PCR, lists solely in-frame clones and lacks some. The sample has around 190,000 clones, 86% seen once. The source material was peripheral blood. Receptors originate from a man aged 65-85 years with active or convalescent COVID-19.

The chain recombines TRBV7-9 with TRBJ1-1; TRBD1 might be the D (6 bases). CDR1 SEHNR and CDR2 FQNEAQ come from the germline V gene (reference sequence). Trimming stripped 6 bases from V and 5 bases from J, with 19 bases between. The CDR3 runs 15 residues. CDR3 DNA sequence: TGTGCCAGCAGTTTTACCCTTCCAGGGGAAACTGAAGCTTTCTTT. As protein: CASSFTLPGETEAFF.

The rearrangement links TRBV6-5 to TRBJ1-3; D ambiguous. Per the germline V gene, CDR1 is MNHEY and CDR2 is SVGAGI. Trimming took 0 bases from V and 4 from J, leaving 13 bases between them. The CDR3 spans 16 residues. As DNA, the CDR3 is TGTGCCAGCAGTTACTCAAAACAATCTTCGGGAAACACCATATATTTT. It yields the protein CASSYSKQSSGNTIYF.

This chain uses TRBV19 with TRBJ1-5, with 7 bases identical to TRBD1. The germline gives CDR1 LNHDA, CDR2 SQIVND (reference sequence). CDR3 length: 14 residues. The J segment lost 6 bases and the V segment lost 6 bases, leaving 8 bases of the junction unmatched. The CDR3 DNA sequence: TGTGCCAGTAGCCCAGGGGGAACCGGTCAGCCCCAGCATTTT. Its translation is CASSPGGTGQPQHF.

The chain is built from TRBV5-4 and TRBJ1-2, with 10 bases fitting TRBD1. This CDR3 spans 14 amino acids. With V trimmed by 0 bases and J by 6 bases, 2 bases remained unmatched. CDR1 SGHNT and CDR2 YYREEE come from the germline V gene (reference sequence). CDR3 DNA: TGTGCCAGCAGCTTGGTCGGGACAGGGGATGGCTACACCTTC. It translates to CASSLVGTGDGYTF.

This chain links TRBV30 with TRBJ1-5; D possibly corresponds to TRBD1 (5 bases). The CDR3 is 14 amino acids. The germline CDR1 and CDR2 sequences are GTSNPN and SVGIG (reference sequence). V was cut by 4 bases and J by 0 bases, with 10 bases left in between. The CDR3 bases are TGTGCCTGGAAGGGGCAGAATAGCAATCAGCCCCAGCATTTT. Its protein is CAWKGQNSNQPQHF.

The CDR3 DNA follows: TGTGCCAGCAGTTACTCATGGGGGAGGCTGAACACTGAAGCTTTCTTT. Translated, it gives CASSYSWGRLNTEAFF. This chain connects TRBV6-5 to TRBJ1-1; D might be TRBD1 (5 bases). Germline V gives CDR1 MNHEY, CDR2 SVGAGI. The CDR3 loop spans 16 amino acids. The ends were cut back, 0 bases at V and 0 bases at J, with 11 bases in the middle.

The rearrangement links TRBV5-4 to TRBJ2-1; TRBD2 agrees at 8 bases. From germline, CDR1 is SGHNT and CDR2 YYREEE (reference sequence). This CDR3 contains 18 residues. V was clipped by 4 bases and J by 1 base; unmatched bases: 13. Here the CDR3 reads CASSTAAGGGFSYNEQFF. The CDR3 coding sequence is TGTGCCAGCAGCACCGCGGCTGGCGGGGGGTTTTCCTACAATGAGCAGTTCTTC.

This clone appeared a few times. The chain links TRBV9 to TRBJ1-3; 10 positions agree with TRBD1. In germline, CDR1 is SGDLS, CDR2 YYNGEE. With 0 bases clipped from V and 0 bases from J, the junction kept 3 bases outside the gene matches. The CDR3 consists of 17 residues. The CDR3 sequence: CASSVGGQGTSGNTIYF. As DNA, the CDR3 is TGTGCCAGCAGCGTAGGGGGACAGGGGACCTCTGGAAACACCATATATTTT.

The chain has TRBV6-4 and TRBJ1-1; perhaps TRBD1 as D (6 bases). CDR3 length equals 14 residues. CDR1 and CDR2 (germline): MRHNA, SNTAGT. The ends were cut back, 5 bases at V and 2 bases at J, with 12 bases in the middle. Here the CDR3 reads CASSSGGRNTEAFF. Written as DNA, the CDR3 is TGTGCCAGCAGTTCGGGGGGCAGAAACACTGAAGCTTTCTTT.

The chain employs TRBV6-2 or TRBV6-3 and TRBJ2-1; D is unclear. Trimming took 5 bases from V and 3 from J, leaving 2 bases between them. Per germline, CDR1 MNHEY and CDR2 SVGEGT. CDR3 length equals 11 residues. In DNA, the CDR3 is TGTGCCAGCAGTCGCTACAATGAGCAGTTCTTC. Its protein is CASSRYNEQFF.

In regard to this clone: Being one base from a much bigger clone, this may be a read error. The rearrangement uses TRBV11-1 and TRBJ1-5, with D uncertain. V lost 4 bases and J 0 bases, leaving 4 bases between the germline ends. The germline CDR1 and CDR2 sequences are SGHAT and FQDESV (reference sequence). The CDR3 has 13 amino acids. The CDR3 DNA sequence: TGTGCCAGCAGCTCTTATAGCAATCAGCCCCAGCATTTT. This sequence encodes CASSSYSNQPQHF.

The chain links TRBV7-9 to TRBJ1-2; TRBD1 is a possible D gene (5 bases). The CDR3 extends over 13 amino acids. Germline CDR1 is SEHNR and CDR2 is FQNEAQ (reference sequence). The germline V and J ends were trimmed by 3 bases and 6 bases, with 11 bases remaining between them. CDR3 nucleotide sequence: TGTGCCAGCAGCTTTTCCAGGGCGGATGGCTACACCTTC. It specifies CASSFSRADGYTF.

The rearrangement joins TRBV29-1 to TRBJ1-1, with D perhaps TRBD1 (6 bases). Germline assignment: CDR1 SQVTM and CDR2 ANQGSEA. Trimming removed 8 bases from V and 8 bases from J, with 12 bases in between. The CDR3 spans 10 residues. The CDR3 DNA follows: TGCAGCTCGGAAAGGGGGGAAGCTTTCTTT. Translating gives CSSERGEAFF.

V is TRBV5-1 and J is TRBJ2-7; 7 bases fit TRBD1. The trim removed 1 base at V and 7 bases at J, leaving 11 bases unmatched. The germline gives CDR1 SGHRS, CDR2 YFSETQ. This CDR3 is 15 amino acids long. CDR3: CASSLRGAGGGEQYF. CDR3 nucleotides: TGCGCCAGCAGCTTGCGGGGCGCAGGGGGTGGGGAGCAGTACTTC.

CDR3 sequence (DNA): TGTGCCACCAGCAAGTGGGGGCTAGGACAGGGCGTTCCAGATACGCAGTATTTT. Its translation: CATSKWGLGQGVPDTQYF. The rearrangement uses TRBV15 and TRBJ2-3; 8 bases match TRBD1. The V segment lost 4 bases and the J segment 4 bases; nucleotides outside the gene matches: 16. The CDR3 spans 18 residues. Germline V lookup: CDR1 LNHNV, CDR2 YYDKDF (reference sequence).

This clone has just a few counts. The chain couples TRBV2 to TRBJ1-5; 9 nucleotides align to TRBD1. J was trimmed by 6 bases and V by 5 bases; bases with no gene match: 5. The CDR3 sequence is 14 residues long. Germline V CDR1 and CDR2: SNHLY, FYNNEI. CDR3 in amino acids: CASSSTGGSQPQHF. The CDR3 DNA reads TGTGCCAGCAGTAGTACAGGGGGCAGTCAGCCCCAGCATTTT.

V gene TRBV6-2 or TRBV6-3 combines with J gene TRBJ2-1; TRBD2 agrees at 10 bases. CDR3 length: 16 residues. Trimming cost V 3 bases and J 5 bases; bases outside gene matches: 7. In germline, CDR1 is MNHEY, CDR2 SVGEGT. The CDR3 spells CASSYPLAGVHNEQFF. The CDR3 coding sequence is TGTGCCAGCAGTTATCCCCTAGCGGGAGTCCACAATGAGCAGTTCTTC.

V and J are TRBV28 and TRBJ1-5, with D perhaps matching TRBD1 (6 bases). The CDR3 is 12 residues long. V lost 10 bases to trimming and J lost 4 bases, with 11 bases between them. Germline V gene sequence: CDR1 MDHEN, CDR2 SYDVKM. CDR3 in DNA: TGTGCCACCCGGGACACGAATCAGCCCCAGCATTTT. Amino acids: CATRDTNQPQHF.

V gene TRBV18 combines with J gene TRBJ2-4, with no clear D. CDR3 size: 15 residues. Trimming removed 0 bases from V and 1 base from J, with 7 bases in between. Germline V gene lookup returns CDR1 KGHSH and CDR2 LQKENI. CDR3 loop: CASSPPALAKNIQYF. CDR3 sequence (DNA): TGTGCCAGCTCACCACCAGCCCTGGCCAAAAACATTCAGTACTTC.

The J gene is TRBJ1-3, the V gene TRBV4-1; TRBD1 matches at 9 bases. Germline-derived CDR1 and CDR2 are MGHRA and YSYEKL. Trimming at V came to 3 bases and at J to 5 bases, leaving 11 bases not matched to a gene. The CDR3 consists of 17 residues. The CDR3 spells CASSHLQGAKRRNTIYF. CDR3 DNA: TGCGCCAGCAGCCATTTACAGGGGGCGAAGAGGCGAAACACCATATATTTT.

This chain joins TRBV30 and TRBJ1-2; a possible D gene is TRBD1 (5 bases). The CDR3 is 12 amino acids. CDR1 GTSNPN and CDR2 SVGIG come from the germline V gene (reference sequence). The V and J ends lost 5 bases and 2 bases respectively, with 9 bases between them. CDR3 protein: CAWLAGNYGYTF. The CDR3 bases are TGTGCCTGGCTGGCAGGGAACTATGGCTACACCTTC.

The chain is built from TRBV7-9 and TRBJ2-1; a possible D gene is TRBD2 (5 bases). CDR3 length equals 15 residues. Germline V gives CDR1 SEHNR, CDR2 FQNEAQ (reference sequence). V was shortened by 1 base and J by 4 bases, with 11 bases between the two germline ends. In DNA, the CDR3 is TGTGCCAGCAGCTTAGGCGGGCACGTATACAATGAGCAGTTCTTC. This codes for CASSLGGHVYNEQFF. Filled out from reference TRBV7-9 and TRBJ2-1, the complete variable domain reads DTGVSQNPRHKITKRGQNVTFRCDPISEHNRLYWYRQTLGQGPEFLTYFQNEAQLEKSRLLSDRFSAERPKGSFSTLEIQRTEQGDSAMYLCASSLGGHVYNEQFFGPGTRLTVL.

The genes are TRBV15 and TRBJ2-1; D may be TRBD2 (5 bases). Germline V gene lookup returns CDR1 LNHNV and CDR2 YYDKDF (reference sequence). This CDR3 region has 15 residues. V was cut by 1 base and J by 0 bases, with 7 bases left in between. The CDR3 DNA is TGTGCCACCAGCAGAGCCCGGGGCTCCTACAATGAGCAGTTCTTC. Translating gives CATSRARGSYNEQFF.

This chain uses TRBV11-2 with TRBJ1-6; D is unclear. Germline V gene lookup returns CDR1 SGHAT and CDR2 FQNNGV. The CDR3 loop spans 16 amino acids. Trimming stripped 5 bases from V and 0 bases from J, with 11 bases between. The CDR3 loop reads CASSTPESSYNSPLHF. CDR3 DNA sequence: TGTGCCAGCAGCACTCCGGAGAGCTCCTATAATTCACCCCTCCACTTT.

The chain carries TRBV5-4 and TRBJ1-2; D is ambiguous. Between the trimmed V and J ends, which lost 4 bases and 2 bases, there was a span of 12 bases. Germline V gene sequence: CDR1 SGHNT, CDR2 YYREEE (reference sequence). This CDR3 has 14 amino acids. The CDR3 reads CASSAKNENYGYTF. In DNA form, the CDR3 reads TGTGCCAGCAGCGCGAAAAATGAAAACTATGGCTACACCTTC.

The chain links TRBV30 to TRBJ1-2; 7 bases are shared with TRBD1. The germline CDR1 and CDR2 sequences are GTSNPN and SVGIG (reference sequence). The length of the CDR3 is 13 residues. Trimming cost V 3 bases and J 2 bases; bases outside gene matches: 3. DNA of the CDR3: TGTGCCTGGAGCGCGACAGGGAACTATGGCTACACCTTC. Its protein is CAWSATGNYGYTF.

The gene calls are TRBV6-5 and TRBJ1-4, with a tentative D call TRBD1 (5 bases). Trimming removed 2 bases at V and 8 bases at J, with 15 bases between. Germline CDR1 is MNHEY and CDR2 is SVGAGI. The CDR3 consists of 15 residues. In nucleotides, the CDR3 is TGTGCCAGCAGTTACGGGGCCGCTGAACGGGAAAAACTGTTTTTT. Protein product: CASSYGAAEREKLFF.

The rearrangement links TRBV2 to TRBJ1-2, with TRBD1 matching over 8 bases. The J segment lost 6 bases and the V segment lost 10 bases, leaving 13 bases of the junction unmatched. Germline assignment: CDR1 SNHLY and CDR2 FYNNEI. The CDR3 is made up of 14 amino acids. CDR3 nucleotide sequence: TGTGCCATCGCCTTGGACAGGGAGACCCATGGCTACACCTTC. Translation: CAIALDRETHGYTF.

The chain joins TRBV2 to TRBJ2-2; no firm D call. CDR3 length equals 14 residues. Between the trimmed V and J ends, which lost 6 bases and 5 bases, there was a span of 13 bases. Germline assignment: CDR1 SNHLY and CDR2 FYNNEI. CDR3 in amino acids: CASSAQSITGELFF. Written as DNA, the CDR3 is TGTGCCAGCAGCGCACAGTCGATAACCGGGGAGCTGTTTTTT.

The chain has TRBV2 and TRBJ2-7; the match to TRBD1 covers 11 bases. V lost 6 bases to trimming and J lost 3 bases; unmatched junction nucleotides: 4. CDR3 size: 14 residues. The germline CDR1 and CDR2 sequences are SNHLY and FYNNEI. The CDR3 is CASRRTGGGYEQYF. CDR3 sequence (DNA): TGTGCCAGCAGGCGGACAGGGGGCGGCTACGAGCAGTACTTC.